This T cell receptor (beta chain) was recorded in a study of T cells in localized non-small cell lung cancer. General observations from the study: Adjacent uninvolved lung had the highest clonality, suggesting focused antigen responses.

The assay was immunoSEQ multiplex PCR, and TCRdb's table has in-frame clones only and misses some. Found here are roughly 940 clones, approximately 19% of them singletons; the top ten hold 15% to 20%. The germline V gene encodes CDR1 SGDLS and CDR2 YYNGEE. The CDR3 totals 15 residues. J was trimmed by 6 bases and V by 0 bases; bases with no gene match: 2. For this clone: Antigen: not known.

The sample was normal lung tissue next to the tumor, taken before any cancer treatment. J is TRBJ2-1 and V is TRBV9; 11 bases fit TRBD2. This TCR was sampled from a female donor of 60 years or more with stage II squamous cell lung carcinoma. The CDR3 DNA follows: TGTGCCAGCAGCGTAGAACTAGCGGGAGCCAATGAGCAGTTCTTC. Its translation: CASSVELAGANEQFF.